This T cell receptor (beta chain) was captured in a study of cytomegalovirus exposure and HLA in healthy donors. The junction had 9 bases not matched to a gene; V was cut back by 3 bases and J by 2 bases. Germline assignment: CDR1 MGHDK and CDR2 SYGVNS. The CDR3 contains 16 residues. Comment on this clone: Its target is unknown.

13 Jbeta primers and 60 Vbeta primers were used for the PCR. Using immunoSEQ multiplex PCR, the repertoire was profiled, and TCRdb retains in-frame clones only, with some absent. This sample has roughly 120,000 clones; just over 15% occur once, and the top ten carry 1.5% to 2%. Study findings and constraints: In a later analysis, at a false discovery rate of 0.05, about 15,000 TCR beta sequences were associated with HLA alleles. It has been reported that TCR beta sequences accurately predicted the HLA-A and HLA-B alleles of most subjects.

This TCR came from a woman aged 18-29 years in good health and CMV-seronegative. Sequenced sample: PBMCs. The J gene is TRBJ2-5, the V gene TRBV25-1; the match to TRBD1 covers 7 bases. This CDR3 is CASSDSTGSGQETQYF. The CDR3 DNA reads TGTGCCAGCAGTGACTCGACAGGGAGTGGGCAAGAGACCCAGTACTTC. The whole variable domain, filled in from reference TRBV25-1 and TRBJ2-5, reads EADIYQTPRYLVIGTGKKITLECSQTMGHDKMYWYQQDPGMELHLIHYSYGVNSTEKGDLSSESTVSRIRTEHFPLTLESARPSHTSQYLCASSDSTGSGQETQYFGPGTRLLVL.